A single sample gave rise to the 5 T cell receptor beta chains below, sequenced in a study of cytomegalovirus exposure and HLA in healthy donors. Clones were read by immunoSEQ multiplex PCR, and TCRdb kept only the in-frame ones, dropping some. The repertoire has 98,000 or so clones, approximately 85% of them found once; the top ten carry approximately 2.9%. Sequencing was done on a sample of PBMCs. The receptors here all came from a young woman in good health and CMV-seronegative.

This chain connects TRBV28 to TRBJ2-3, with D perhaps TRBD2 (7 bases). This CDR3 region has 16 residues. Germline CDR1 reads MDHEN; CDR2 reads SYDVKM. V lost 3 bases and J 1 base, leaving 14 bases between the germline ends. CDR3 in amino acids: CASSLMGGAGTDTQYF. The CDR3 DNA is TGTGCCAGCAGTTTGATGGGGGGGGCGGGCACAGATACGCAGTATTTT. The full variable domain, with the rest looked up from reference TRBV28 and TRBJ2-3, is DVKVTQSSRYLVKRTGEKVFLECVQDMDHENMFWYRQDPGLGLRLIYFSYDVKMKEKGDIPEGYSVSREKKERFSLILESASTNQTSMYLCASSLMGGAGTDTQYFGPGTRLTVL.

This chain uses TRBV9 with TRBJ2-2; 9 bases are shared with TRBD2. From germline, CDR1 is SGDLS and CDR2 YYNGEE. With 4 bases clipped from V and 3 bases from J, the junction kept 7 bases outside the gene matches. CDR3 length: 16 amino acids. The CDR3 loop is CASSPETSGYTGELFF. The CDR3 coding sequence is TGTGCCAGCAGCCCCGAGACTAGCGGATACACCGGGGAGCTGTTTTTT.

This clone was picked up one time. This chain links TRBV20-1 with TRBJ1-1; D gene unclear. CDR3 length: 10 amino acids. The V gene's germline CDR1 is DFQATT and CDR2 SNEGSKA (reference sequence). Trimming stripped 5 bases from V and 5 bases from J, with 6 bases between. The CDR3 region is CSAPGTEAFF. The CDR3 region has the DNA TGCAGTGCTCCCGGGACTGAAGCTTTCTTT.

V is TRBV5-1 and J is TRBJ1-4; 12 nucleotides align to TRBD1. The V segment lost 4 bases and the J segment 7 bases; nucleotides outside the gene matches: 17. The CDR3 loop spans 19 amino acids. Germline lookup yields CDR1 SGHRS and CDR2 YFSETQ. The CDR3 nucleotides read TGCGCCAGCAGCCAAGCCGGGACAGGGGGCGCAAAGGGAAGTGAAAAACTGTTTTTT. It encodes CASSQAGTGGAKGSEKLFF.

A single count supports this clone. This rearrangement joins TRBV2 to TRBJ1-3, with D perhaps matching TRBD1 (5 bases). Trimming cost V 6 bases and J 2 bases, with 11 bases left between them. The CDR3 covers 14 residues. Looked up from germline, CDR1 is SNHLY and CDR2 is FYNNEI. For the CDR3, the DNA is TGTGCCAGCAGATCGGGGGGAACTGGAAACACCATATATTTT. The encoded protein is CASRSGGTGNTIYF.